These 31 T cell receptor beta chains came from one sample sequenced in a study of blood T cell repertoires in COVID-19. The protocol was immunoSEQ multiplex PCR, while the TCRdb copy is restricted to in-frame clones and leaves out a portion. Found here are around 50,000 clones, 82% of them singletons; the top ten hold around a fifth. The sequencing input was peripheral blood. These receptors came from a woman aged 60-70 years with acute or convalescent COVID-19.

This sequence joins TRBV6-2 or TRBV6-3 and TRBJ2-5; perhaps TRBD1 as D (6 bases). V gave up 5 bases and J gave up 3 bases, with 16 bases separating them. The CDR3 is made up of 15 amino acids. Germline values: CDR1 MNHEY, CDR2 SVGEGT. The CDR3 DNA reads as TGTGCCAGCAGTCCCCAGGGGTCTCCCGAAGAGACCCAGTACTTC. It specifies CASSPQGSPEETQYF.

This rearrangement joins TRBV11-2 to TRBJ1-6; 7 positions match TRBD1. CDR3 length: 18 amino acids. CDR1 is SGHAT, CDR2 FQNNGV, per germline. V shed 0 bases and J 2 bases; nucleotides not matched to a gene: 7. The CDR3 protein is CASSLDGTVRTYNSPLHF. The CDR3 nucleotides are TGTGCCAGCAGCTTAGATGGGACAGTTAGAACCTATAATTCACCCCTCCACTTT.

This chain links TRBV5-6 with TRBJ2-3; D perhaps matches TRBD1 (5 bases). With 2 bases removed from V and 5 bases from J, the gap between germline ends came to 12 bases. The germline V gene has CDR1 SGHDT and CDR2 YYEEEE. The CDR3 contains 14 residues. In nucleotides, the CDR3 is TGTGCCAGCAGCTTAGGGGAATTGGGAGATACGCAGTATTTT. Translation: CASSLGELGDTQYF.

Of note for this clone: At one boundary the junction diverges from the germline segment, which might be a read error. The V call is TRBV7-2, the J call TRBJ1-2, with D perhaps TRBD1 (5 bases). Germline lookup yields CDR1 SGHTA and CDR2 FQGNSA. There are 12 residues in the CDR3. For the CDR3, the DNA is TGTGCCAGCAGCTTAGACGTTGGACACCCCATGTTC. This gives the protein CASSLDVGHPMF.

V is TRBV30 and J is TRBJ1-2; D might be TRBD1 (6 bases). Trimming took 4 bases from V and 3 from J, leaving 18 bases between them. The CDR3 contains 15 residues. Germline CDR1 GTSNPN, CDR2 SVGIG (reference sequence). CDR3 bases: TGTGCCTGGATGGGGAGACAGGCTGGGGACTATGGCTACACCTTC. Its protein is CAWMGRQAGDYGYTF. Using reference TRBV30 and TRBJ1-2 for the parts outside the CDR3, the full variable domain is SQTIHQWPATLVQPVGSPLSLECTVEGTSNPNLYWYRQAAGRGLQLLFYSVGIGQISSEVPQNLSASRPQDRQFILSSKKLLLSDSGFYLCAWMGRQAGDYGYTFGSGTRLTVV.

The chain links TRBV7-9 to TRBJ1-3, with 10 bases lining up with TRBD1. The CDR3 has 14 amino acids. V dropped 5 bases and J dropped 8; count of bases not matched to a gene: 6. Looked up from germline, CDR1 is SEHNR and CDR2 is FQNEAQ (reference sequence). The CDR3 loop reads CASSTRDRGHTIYF. CDR3 nucleotides: TGTGCCAGCAGCACCCGGGACAGGGGCCACACCATATATTTT. The variable domain in full, with the rest retrieved from reference TRBV7-9 and TRBJ1-3, is DTGVSQNPRHKITKRGQNVTFRCDPISEHNRLYWYRQTLGQGPEFLTYFQNEAQLEKSRLLSDRFSAERPKGSFSTLEIQRTEQGDSAMYLCASSTRDRGHTIYFGEGSWLTVV.

The count of this clone is one. The rearrangement links TRBV6-5 to TRBJ1-1, with D unresolved. V was shortened by 8 bases and J by 4 bases, with 20 bases between the two germline ends. The length of the CDR3 is 15 residues. CDR1 is MNHEY, CDR2 SVGAGI, per germline. The CDR3 is CASRAALIIGTEAFF. The CDR3 nucleotides are TGTGCCAGCCGAGCGGCTCTGATTATCGGCACTGAAGCTTTCTTT.

The J gene is TRBJ1-4, the V gene TRBV18, with a weak D call TRBD1 (6 bases). The CDR3 extends over 14 amino acids. Germline V lookup: CDR1 KGHSH, CDR2 LQKENI. V gave up 3 bases and J gave up 1 base, with 6 bases separating them. The CDR3 protein is CASSPDRTNEKLFF. The CDR3 nucleotides read TGTGCCAGCTCACCGGACAGAACTAATGAAAAACTGTTTTTT.

Notes on this clone: A read error may account for a junction end that differs from germline. This chain links TRBV5-1 with TRBJ1-1, with 7 bases that match TRBD1. The CDR3 contains 13 residues. Germline assignment: CDR1 SGHRS and CDR2 YFSETQ. CDR3 loop: CASSFRQGGETFF. The CDR3 region has the DNA TGCGCCAGCAGCTTCCGACAGGGCGGTGAAACTTTCTTT.

This clone occurred once. This sequence joins TRBV2 and TRBJ1-2; 8 bases are a match to TRBD1. Germline V lookup: CDR1 SNHLY, CDR2 FYNNEI. With 2 bases clipped from V and 11 bases from J, the junction kept 13 bases outside the gene matches. This CDR3 spans 15 amino acids. CDR3 sequence (DNA): TGTGCCAGCAGTGAAATGGGGCAGGACAGGGAAAGTTACACCTTC. It is translated as CASSEMGQDRESYTF.

The chain recombines TRBV2 with TRBJ1-6, with TRBD1 identical over 7 bases. The trim removed 5 bases at V and 0 bases at J, leaving 4 bases unmatched. Germline V gene lookup returns CDR1 SNHLY and CDR2 FYNNEI. The length of the CDR3 is 16 residues. The CDR3 here is CASSRQGSSYNSPLHF. The DNA of the CDR3 is TGTGCCAGCAGTCGACAGGGAAGCTCCTATAATTCACCCCTCCACTTT.

The chain couples TRBV7-2 to TRBJ2-3; no firm D call. Germline V gene lookup returns CDR1 SGHTA and CDR2 FQGNSA. Trimming left V 5 bases short and J 0 bases short, with 9 bases between. CDR3 length: 14 residues. In DNA form, the CDR3 reads TGTGCCAGCAGCCCCCGACTTAGCACAGATACGCAGTATTTT. As protein: CASSPRLSTDTQYF.

This chain connects TRBV5-6 to TRBJ1-2; D is unresolved. From germline, CDR1 is SGHDT and CDR2 YYEEEE. The CDR3 is 13 amino acids. Trimming removed 1 base from V and 6 bases from J, with 10 bases in between. CDR3 residues: CASSLRGGNGYTF. The CDR3 coding sequence is TGTGCCAGCAGCTTGAGAGGCGGGAATGGCTACACCTTC.

This clone was seen more than once but under ten times. The J gene is TRBJ1-6, the V gene TRBV5-1; possible D gene TRBD1, 5 bases. There are 15 residues in the CDR3. The germline V and J ends were trimmed by 0 bases and 9 bases, with 13 bases remaining between them. The germline V gene has CDR1 SGHRS and CDR2 YFSETQ. CDR3 sequence reads: CASSLVGSGRSPLHF. In DNA form, the CDR3 reads TGCGCCAGCAGCTTGGTCGGGTCAGGGCGTTCACCCCTCCACTTT.

This chain links TRBV30 with TRBJ1-2; no definite D call. The length of the CDR3 is 11 residues. The germline V gene encodes CDR1 GTSNPN and CDR2 SVGIG (reference sequence). CDR3 in DNA: TGTGCTGCCGTGTGGGCCGTTGGCTACACCTTC. As protein: CAAVWAVGYTF.

The chain carries TRBV19 and TRBJ2-5, with 7 bases that match TRBD1. Looked up from germline, CDR1 is LNHDA and CDR2 is SQIVND (reference sequence). The CDR3 is made up of 15 amino acids. The V and J ends lost 5 bases and 1 base, in that order; junction bases with no gene match: 7. CDR3 nucleotides: TGTGCCAGTAGTCCAGAAAGGGGGCCCCAAGAGACCCAGTACTTC. This gives the protein CASSPERGPQETQYF.

This sequence joins TRBV10-3 and TRBJ2-6; 9 bases are shared with TRBD1. J was trimmed by 4 bases and V by 7 bases; bases with no gene match: 5. Germline CDR1 is ENHRY and CDR2 is SYGVKD. This CDR3 contains 15 residues. CDR3 loop: CAITTGGPGANVLTF. The CDR3 coding sequence is TGTGCCATCACAACAGGGGGCCCGGGGGCCAACGTCCTGACTTTC.

This chain joins TRBV27 and TRBJ2-7; TRBD1 is a possible D gene (5 bases). The CDR3 contains 14 residues. Trimming pared 5 bases from V and 4 bases from J, leaving 15 bases between. Germline lookup yields CDR1 MNHEY and CDR2 SMNVEV (reference sequence). CDR3 protein: CASSPTGVPYEQYF. For the CDR3, the DNA is TGTGCCAGCAGTCCAACAGGAGTCCCGTACGAGCAGTACTTC.

The chain employs TRBV6-1 and TRBJ1-6; D remains unclear. The V gene's germline CDR1 is MNHNS and CDR2 SASEGT. The CDR3 totals 13 residues. V lost 2 bases, J lost 9 bases, and 8 bases lay in between. CDR3 sequence (DNA): TGTGCCAGCAGTGAACGGGGAAGTTCACCCCTCCACTTT. This sequence encodes CASSERGSSPLHF.

The chain recombines TRBV5-1 with TRBJ2-7, with D perhaps matching TRBD2 (6 bases). The CDR3 extends over 14 amino acids. The V end was cut by 0 bases, the J end by 7 bases, with 14 bases between. Germline loops: CDR1 SGHRS, CDR2 YFSETQ. CDR3 in DNA: TGCGCCAGCAGCTTGGGGGATATGGAGGGGGAGCAGTACTTC. This encodes CASSLGDMEGEQYF. Drawing the rest from reference TRBV5-1 and TRBJ2-7, the complete variable domain is KAGVTQTPRYLIKTRGQQVTLSCSPISGHRSVSWYQQTPGQGLQFLFEYFSETQRNKGNFPGRFSGRQFSNSRSEMNVSTLELGDSALYLCASSLGDMEGEQYFGPGTRLTVT.

This chain links TRBV19 with TRBJ1-2; D is perhaps TRBD1 (6 bases). The germline V and J ends were trimmed by 3 bases and 8 bases, with 16 bases remaining between them. The germline V gene encodes CDR1 LNHDA and CDR2 SQIVND (reference sequence). CDR3 length equals 14 residues. The CDR3, as DNA: TGTGCCAGTAGTATTACGACAGGACTAGGAGGCTACACCTTC. It yields the protein CASSITTGLGGYTF. The full variable domain, its missing parts supplied by reference TRBV19 and TRBJ1-2, is DGGITQSPKYLFRKEGQNVTLSCEQNLNHDAMYWYRQDPGQGLRLIYYSQIVNDFQKGDIAEGYSVSREKKESFPLTVTSAQKNPTAFYLCASSITTGLGGYTFGSGTRLTVV.

This sequence joins TRBV7-6 and TRBJ2-1; a weak D match, TRBD1 (6 bases). The CDR3 consists of 15 residues. Germline V gene data show CDR1 as SGHVS and CDR2 as FNYEAQ. Trimming took off 8 bases at V and 7 bases at J, with 21 bases between the two ends. CDR3 region: CASAKEWGPRNEQFF. For the CDR3, the DNA is TGTGCCAGCGCCAAGGAGTGGGGGCCCCGGAATGAGCAGTTCTTC.

The chain has TRBV4-1 and TRBJ1-5; TRBD1 matches at 8 bases. Per germline, CDR1 MGHRA and CDR2 YSYEKL. This CDR3 is built from 18 residues. Trimming removed 1 base from V and 2 bases from J; junction bases left unmatched: 10. CDR3 coding DNA: TGCGCCAGCAGCCAAGTCCCCCAGGGGGCGAATCGCAATCAGCCCCAGCATTTT. Translated: CASSQVPQGANRNQPQHF.

V usage is TRBV19 and J usage is TRBJ2-7, with 9 bases identical to TRBD1. CDR1 and CDR2 (germline): LNHDA, SQIVND (reference sequence). The CDR3 length is 15 residues. J lost 4 bases, V lost 0 bases, and 4 bases had no gene match. CDR3 coding DNA: TGTGCCAGTAGTATAGAAGGGACAGGGTTTTACGAGCAGTACTTC. It encodes CASSIEGTGFYEQYF.

This clone was seen only a few times. The chain links TRBV12-3 or TRBV12-4 to TRBJ1-3; TRBD1 matches 7 bases. The CDR3 contains 13 residues. V gave up 6 bases and J gave up 4 bases; unmatched junction bases: 3. CDR3 amino acids: CASSLGQGNTIYF. DNA for the CDR3: TGTGCCAGCAGCCTGGGACAGGGAAACACCATATATTTT.

The CDR3 is CASSYGPGGEQYF. CDR3 sequence (DNA): TGTGCCAGCAGCTACGGTCCGGGGGGCGAGCAGTACTTC. This chain links TRBV7-8 with TRBJ2-7, with TRBD2 matching over 7 bases. The trim removed 4 bases at V and 6 bases at J, leaving 6 bases unmatched. Per the germline V gene, CDR1 is SGHVS and CDR2 is FQNEAQ. The CDR3 is 13 amino acids.

This clone has more than one count but fewer than ten. V usage is TRBV5-1 and J usage is TRBJ1-2, with D possibly being TRBD1 (6 bases). There are 15 residues in the CDR3. Trimming shortened V by 2 bases and J by 6 bases, and 17 bases separated the two germline ends. In germline, CDR1 is SGHRS, CDR2 YFSETQ. This CDR3 is CASSLLQGHLDGYTF. In DNA form, the CDR3 reads TGCGCCAGCAGCTTACTCCAGGGACACCTGGATGGCTACACCTTC.

The chain joins TRBV11-3 to TRBJ1-1; 7 bases map to TRBD1. After removal of 0 bases from V and 10 bases from J, the junction contained 5 bases not matched to a gene. CDR3 length equals 13 residues. Germline CDR1 reads SGHNT; CDR2 reads YENEEA. Here the CDR3 DNA reads TGTGCCAGCAGCTTAGATTACGGGACAGCAGCTTTCTTT. Protein: CASSLDYGTAAFF.

The chain recombines TRBV6-5 with TRBJ1-1; no clear D gene. Trimming stripped 10 bases from V and 5 bases from J, with 17 bases between. Germline V gives CDR1 MNHEY, CDR2 SVGAGI. CDR3 length equals 13 residues. CDR3 loop: CATSPRGGTEAFF. Written as DNA, the CDR3 is TGTGCCACCTCACCCCGGGGAGGGACTGAAGCTTTCTTT.

The chain couples TRBV7-8 to TRBJ2-2, with TRBD1 matching 7 bases. Trimming at V came to 5 bases and at J to 4 bases, leaving 7 bases not matched to a gene. This CDR3 has 15 residues. CDR1 is SGHVS, CDR2 FQNEAQ, per germline. The CDR3 DNA is TGTGCCAGCAGCCCGGGACAGTCACCCACCGGGGAGCTGTTTTTT. Protein sequence: CASSPGQSPTGELFF.

The V gene is TRBV5-6, the J gene TRBJ1-1; the match to TRBD1 covers 9 bases. V was clipped by 4 bases and J by 13 bases; unmatched bases: 8. In germline, CDR1 is SGHDT, CDR2 YYEEEE. This CDR3 is 12 amino acids long. DNA for the CDR3: TGTGCCAGCAGCGCGGGACAGGGTTGGGATTTCTTT. It codes for CASSAGQGWDFF.